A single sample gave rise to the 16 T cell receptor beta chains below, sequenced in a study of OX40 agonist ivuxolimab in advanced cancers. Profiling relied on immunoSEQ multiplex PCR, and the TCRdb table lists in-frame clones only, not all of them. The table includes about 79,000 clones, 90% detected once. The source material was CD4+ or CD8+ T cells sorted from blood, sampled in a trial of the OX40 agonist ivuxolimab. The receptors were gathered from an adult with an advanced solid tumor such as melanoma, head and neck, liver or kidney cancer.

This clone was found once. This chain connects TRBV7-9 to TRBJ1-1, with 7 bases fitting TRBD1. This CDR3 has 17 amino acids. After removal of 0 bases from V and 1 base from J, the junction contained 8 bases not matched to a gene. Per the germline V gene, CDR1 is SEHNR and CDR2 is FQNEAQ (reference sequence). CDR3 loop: CASSLASPGTENTEAFF. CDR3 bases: TGTGCCAGCAGCTTAGCCAGTCCCGGGACAGAGAACACTGAAGCTTTCTTT.

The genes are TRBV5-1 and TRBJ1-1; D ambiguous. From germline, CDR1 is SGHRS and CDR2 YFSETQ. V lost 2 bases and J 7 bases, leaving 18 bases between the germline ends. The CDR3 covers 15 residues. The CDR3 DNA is TGCGCCAGCAGCTTCTCCACGTTGGCCCCCAATGAAGCTTTCTTT. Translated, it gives CASSFSTLAPNEAFF.

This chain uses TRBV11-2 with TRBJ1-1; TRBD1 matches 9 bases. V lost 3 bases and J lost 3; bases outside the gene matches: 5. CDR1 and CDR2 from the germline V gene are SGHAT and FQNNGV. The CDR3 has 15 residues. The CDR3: CASSFDDRGDTEAFF. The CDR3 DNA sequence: TGTGCCAGCAGCTTCGACGACAGGGGGGACACTGAAGCTTTCTTT.

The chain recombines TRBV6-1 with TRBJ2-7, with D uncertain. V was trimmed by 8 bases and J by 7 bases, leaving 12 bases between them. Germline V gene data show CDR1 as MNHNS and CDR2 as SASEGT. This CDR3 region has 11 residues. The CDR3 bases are TGTGCCAGCGGGTGGTTGGGAGAGCAGTACTTC. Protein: CASGWLGEQYF.

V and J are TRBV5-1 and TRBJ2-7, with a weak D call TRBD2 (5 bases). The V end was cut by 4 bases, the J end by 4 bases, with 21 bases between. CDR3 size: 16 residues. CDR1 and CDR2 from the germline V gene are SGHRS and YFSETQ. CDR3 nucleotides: TGCGCCAGCAGCGCGGTTCGGGGTAGTGTCTGGTACGAGCAGTACTTC. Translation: CASSAVRGSVWYEQYF.

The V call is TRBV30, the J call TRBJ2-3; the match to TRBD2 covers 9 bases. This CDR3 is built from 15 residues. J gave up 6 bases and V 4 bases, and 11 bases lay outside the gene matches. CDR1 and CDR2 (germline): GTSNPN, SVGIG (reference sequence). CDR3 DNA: TGTGCCTGGACTAGCGGGGTACCACGCCCGGATACGCAGTATTTT. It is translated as CAWTSGVPRPDTQYF.

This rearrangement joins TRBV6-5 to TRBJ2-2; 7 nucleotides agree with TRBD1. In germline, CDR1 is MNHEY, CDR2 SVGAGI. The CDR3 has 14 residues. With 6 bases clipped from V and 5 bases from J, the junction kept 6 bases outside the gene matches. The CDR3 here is CASSRGQSTGELFF. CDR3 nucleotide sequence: TGTGCCAGCAGCCGGGGACAGTCAACCGGGGAGCTGTTTTTT.

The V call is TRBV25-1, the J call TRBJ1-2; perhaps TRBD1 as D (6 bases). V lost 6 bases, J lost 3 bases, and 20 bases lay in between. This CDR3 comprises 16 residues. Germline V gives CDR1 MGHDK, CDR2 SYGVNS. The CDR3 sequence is CASSPQGGGFYYGYTF. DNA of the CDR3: TGTGCCAGCAGCCCTCAAGGAGGGGGGTTTTACTATGGCTACACCTTC.

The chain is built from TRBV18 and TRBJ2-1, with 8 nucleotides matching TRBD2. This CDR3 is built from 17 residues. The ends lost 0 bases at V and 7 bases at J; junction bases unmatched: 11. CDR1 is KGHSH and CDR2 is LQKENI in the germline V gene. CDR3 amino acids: CASSPPKNTGGPNEQFF. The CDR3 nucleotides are TGTGCCAGCTCACCACCGAAGAATACGGGGGGGCCAAATGAGCAGTTCTTC.

The CDR3 DNA is TGTGCCAGCAGCCCGGAGGAGGGGTATGGCTACACCTTC. Its translation: CASSPEEGYGYTF. The chain joins TRBV7-9 to TRBJ1-2; D is possibly TRBD1 (5 bases). CDR1 and CDR2 (germline): SEHNR, FQNEAQ (reference sequence). The CDR3 covers 13 residues. V shed 5 bases and J shed 5 bases, with 12 bases lying between them.

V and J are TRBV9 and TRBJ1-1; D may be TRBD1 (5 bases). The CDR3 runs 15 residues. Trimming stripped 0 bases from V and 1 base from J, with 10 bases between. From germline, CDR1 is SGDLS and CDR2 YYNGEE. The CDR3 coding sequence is TGTGCCAGCAGCGTAGCTCATGGGGGGAACACTGAAGCTTTCTTT. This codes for CASSVAHGGNTEAFF.

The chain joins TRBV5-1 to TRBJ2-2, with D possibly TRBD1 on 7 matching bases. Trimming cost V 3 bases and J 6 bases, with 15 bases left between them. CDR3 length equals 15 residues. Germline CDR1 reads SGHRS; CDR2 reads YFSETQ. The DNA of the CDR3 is TGCGCCAGCAGCTGGAGTACAGGGGACTCCGGGGAGCTGTTTTTT. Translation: CASSWSTGDSGELFF.

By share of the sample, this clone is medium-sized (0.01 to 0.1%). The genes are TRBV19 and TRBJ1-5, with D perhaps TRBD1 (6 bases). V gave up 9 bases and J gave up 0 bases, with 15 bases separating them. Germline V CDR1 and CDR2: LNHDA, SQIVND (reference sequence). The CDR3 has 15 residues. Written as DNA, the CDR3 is TGTGCCAGCCTGCCGGGACACTTTAGCAATCAGCCCCAGCATTTT. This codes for CASLPGHFSNQPQHF.

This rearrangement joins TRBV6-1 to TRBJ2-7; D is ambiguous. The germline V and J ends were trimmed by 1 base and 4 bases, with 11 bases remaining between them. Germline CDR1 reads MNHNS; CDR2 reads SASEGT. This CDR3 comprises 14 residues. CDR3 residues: CASSEGNGAYEQYV. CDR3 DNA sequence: TGTGCCAGCAGTGAAGGGAACGGAGCATACGAGCAGTACGTC.

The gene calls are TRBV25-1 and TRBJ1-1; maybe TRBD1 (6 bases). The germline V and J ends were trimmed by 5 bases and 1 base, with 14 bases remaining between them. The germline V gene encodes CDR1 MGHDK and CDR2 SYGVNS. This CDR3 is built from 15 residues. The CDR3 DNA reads TGTGCCAGCAGTCACTCCGGGACACCGAACACTGAAGCTTTCTTT. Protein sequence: CASSHSGTPNTEAFF.

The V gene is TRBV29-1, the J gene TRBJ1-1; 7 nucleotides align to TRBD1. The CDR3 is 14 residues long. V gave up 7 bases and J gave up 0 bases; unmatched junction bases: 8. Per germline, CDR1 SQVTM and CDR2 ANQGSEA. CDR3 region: CSAGDSLMNTEAFF. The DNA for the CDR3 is TGCAGCGCCGGGGACAGCTTGATGAACACTGAAGCTTTCTTT. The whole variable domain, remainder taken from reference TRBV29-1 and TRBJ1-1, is SAVISQKPSRDICQRGTSLTIQCQVDSQVTMMFWYRQQPGQSLTLIATANQGSEATYESGFVIDKFPISRPNLTFSTLTVSNMSPEDSSIYLCSAGDSLMNTEAFFGQGTRLTVV.